The rows below give T cell receptor beta chains drawn from one sample of a study of blood T cell repertoires in COVID-19. The repertoire was sequenced with immunoSEQ multiplex PCR; TCRdb's copy has only in-frame clones and lacks some. The data contain under 250,000 clones, approximately 80% of them seen just once; the ten biggest clones take up roughly 13%. Specimen: peripheral blood. These receptors were taken from a human donor in a cohort sampled during active COVID-19. Both conserved end residues are part of each CDR3. Each record gives: J gene, V gene, CDR3 length, CDR3 protein.

>TRBJ1-1|TRBV11-2|15
CASSSGQGEITEAFF
>TRBJ2-7|TRBV24-1|15
CATRMTGGQTYEQYF
>TRBJ2-3|TRBV7-2|15
CASSSVGTSTDTQYF
>TRBJ2-2|TRBV10-3|16
CAISESGTPNTGELFF
>TRBJ1-5|TRBV6-5|15
CASSKDRDSPRSQHF
>TRBJ2-5|TRBV3-1/TRBV3-2|16
CASSQDPDSPQETQYF
>TRBJ2-7|TRBV3-1/TRBV3-2|15
CASSQGQGGSYEQYF
>TRBJ2-5|TRBV24-1|16
CATSDPQTTTGETQYF
>TRBJ1-3|TRBV27|14
CASSDRSSGNTIYF
>TRBJ1-6|TRBV5-4|15
CASSPSGSTNSPLHF
>TRBJ1-4|TRBV5-6|14
CASSPPPPSEKLFF
>TRBJ2-5|TRBV11-2|16
CASSLWADSLAETQYF
>TRBJ1-1|TRBV13|12
CASNIRNTEAFF
>TRBJ2-1|TRBV27|20
CASSLFPWAGQRDQSNEQFF
>TRBJ2-7|TRBV7-9|15
CASSSPGGFDYEQYF
>TRBJ1-5|TRBV27|16
CASFSLTRTSNQPQHF